This is a list of T cell receptor beta chains from one sample in a study of T-cell reconstitution after alpha-beta-depleted transplantation in children. TCRdb recomputed calls from the PCR reads with MiXCR, one row per CDR3 protein. The sample lists some 200,000 distinct CDR3 sequences, approximately 10% occurring once. Here the sequenced sample was PBMCs, taken before TCRalphabeta/CD19-depleted stem cell transplant. The receptors originated from a child younger than two with acute myeloid leukemia, due to receive a stem cell transplant. CDR3s include the opening cysteine and the closing phenylalanine or tryptophan. D genes are given only for firm matches. Only some rows state a clone size, as once, few, many or a class for expanded clones.

abundance	v_gene	d_gene	j_gene	CDR3nt	CDR3aa
many	TRBV7-2	TRBD2	TRBJ2-3	TGTGCCAGCAGCGGGGGACTAGCGGGAGTTGTAGATACGCAGTATTTT	CASSGGLAGVVDTQYF
many	TRBV20-1	-	TRBJ1-1	TGCAGTGCTAGCCCCGGATCCTTGAACACTGAAGCTTTCTTT	CSASPGSLNTEAFF
many	TRBV20-1	-	TRBJ1-1	TGCAGTGCTAGAGGTAACCGAGGAGCTTTCTTT	CSARGNRGAFF
-	TRBV7-2	TRBD2	TRBJ2-3	TGTGCCAGCAGCCGCCAGACTAGCGGGGGGGCTGGAGATACGCAGTATTTT	CASSRQTSGGAGDTQYF
-	TRBV14	-	TRBJ2-3	TGTGCCAGCAGCCAAGAGAGGGGGACTAGCACAGATACGCAGTATTTT	CASSQERGTSTDTQYF
many	TRBV5-1	TRBD1	TRBJ2-3	TGCGCCAGCAGTCGGGCAGGGGGCCGGGATACGCAGTATTTT	CASSRAGGRDTQYF
many	TRBV18	-	TRBJ2-3	TGTGCCAGCTCACCTCTCCAGAATGCAGATACGCAGTATTTT	CASSPLQNADTQYF
many	TRBV7-8	-	TRBJ2-7	TGTGCCAGCAGTGGCAAGGGGAAGGACGTTTTGTACGAGCAGTACTTC	CASSGKGKDVLYEQYF
many	TRBV12-3/TRBV12-4	-	TRBJ1-2	TGTGCCAGCAGTTTAGAGCGCACAGCCCCCGCCGTCAGTGGCTACACCTTC	CASSLERTAPAVSGYTF
many	TRBV6-2/TRBV6-3	-	TRBJ2-4	TGTGCCAGCAGATTTCGACTAGCCAAAAACATTCAGTACTTC	CASRFRLAKNIQYF
many	TRBV11-2	-	TRBJ2-1	TGTGCCAGCAGCTTTCACAATGAGCAGTTCTTC	CASSFHNEQFF
many	TRBV5-1	TRBD2	TRBJ2-2	TGCGCCAGCAGCATCCTAGCGGGTATCACCGGGGAGCTGTTTTTT	CASSILAGITGELFF
many	TRBV20-1	-	TRBJ2-7	TGCAGTGCTAGGGGCGAGGGAAAGGCCTACGAGCAGTACTTC	CSARGEGKAYEQYF
many	TRBV20-1	-	TRBJ2-7	TGCAGTGCTACTTTTTTTCCCACGGTGGGCGGCTCCTACGAGCAGTACTTC	CSATFFPTVGGSYEQYF
many	TRBV11-2	TRBD2	TRBJ2-1	TGTGCCAGCAGCTTAGGGGCTAGCGGATACAATGAGCAGTTCTTC	CASSLGASGYNEQFF
many	TRBV20-1	-	TRBJ2-7	TGCAGTGCTAGTAAGGTCCTGAGCTCCTACGAGCAGTACTTC	CSASKVLSSYEQYF
-	TRBV2	-	TRBJ2-1	TGTGCCACCACAGGTGTCGGTGAGCAGTTCTTC	CATTGVGEQFF
-	TRBV5-1	-	TRBJ1-5	TGCGCCATCAGGGTGGGGCCCATGGAACATCAGCCCCAGCATTTT	CAIRVGPMEHQPQHF
many	TRBV12-3/TRBV12-4	TRBD2	TRBJ2-1	TGTGCCAGCAACCTTAGCGGGAGGCCCTACAATGAGCAGTTCTTC	CASNLSGRPYNEQFF
many	TRBV20-1	-	TRBJ2-7	TGCAGTGCTAACTCTTACCGAACCTACGAGCAGTACTTC	CSANSYRTYEQYF
many	TRBV28	TRBD2	TRBJ2-1	TGTGCCAGCAGTTTATGGATCGGGACTAGCGGGAGGAAGTCCTACAATGAGCAGTTCTTC	CASSLWIGTSGRKSYNEQFF
many	TRBV29-1	-	TRBJ1-2	TGCAGCGTCCCCACTGGGACGAACTATGGCTACACCTTC	CSVPTGTNYGYTF
many	TRBV5-1	TRBD2	TRBJ2-1	TGCGCCAGCAGCGGGGGGACTACCTACAATGAGCAGTTCTTC	CASSGGTTYNEQFF
many	TRBV12-3/TRBV12-4	-	TRBJ2-1	TGTGCCAGCAGCCGACGGACAGTGGATGAGCAGTTCTTC	CASSRRTVDEQFF
many	TRBV20-1	TRBD2	TRBJ2-7	TGCAGTGCTAGAGATAGTTTGGGACTATTATGGTACGAGCAGTACTTC	CSARDSLGLLWYEQYF
many	TRBV20-1	-	TRBJ2-1	TGCAGTGCTATGAGCGAGAGCTCCTACAATGAGCAGTTCTTC	CSAMSESSYNEQFF
-	TRBV7-6	-	TRBJ1-5	TGTGCCAGCAGCTTAGCTTCCGCGGGAGGGGTGGCAGATACGCAGCATTTT	CASSLASAGGVADTQHF
many	TRBV29-1	TRBD1	TRBJ2-2	TGCAGCGCGTCGACAGGGCGGGCCGCGAACACCGGGGAGCTGTTTTTT	CSASTGRAANTGELFF
many	TRBV6-5	-	TRBJ1-2	TGTGCCAGCAGTTACTCGATCTCAGATAACTATGGCTACACCTTC	CASSYSISDNYGYTF
many	TRBV10-1	TRBD1	TRBJ2-1	TGCGCCAGCAGTGGGACAGGGGTCGACAATGAGCAGTTCTTC	CASSGTGVDNEQFF
many	TRBV5-1	-	TRBJ1-3	TGCGCCAGCAGCTCCAAGGGCGGGACGGCCCTCTCTGGAAACACCATATATTTT	CASSSKGGTALSGNTIYF
many	TRBV20-1	-	TRBJ2-3	TGCAGTGCTAGCCCGTTGATCGGCACAGATACGCAGTATTTT	CSASPLIGTDTQYF
few	TRBV12-3/TRBV12-4	-	TRBJ2-3	TGTGCCAGCAGTTTAAGAACGAATACGCAGTATTTT	CASSLRTNTQYF
few	TRBV25-1	TRBD2	TRBJ2-1	TGTGCCAGCAGTGAATACGGGGGAGGGCCGATTTACAATGAGCAGTTCTTC	CASSEYGGGPIYNEQFF
-	TRBV15	TRBD1	TRBJ1-2	TGTGCCACCAGCTACCGGGACAGAAATGGCTACACCTTC	CATSYRDRNGYTF
many	TRBV5-1	-	TRBJ2-7	TGCGCCAGCAGCTTGGATGGCGGGCCTACCTACGAGCAGTACTTC	CASSLDGGPTYEQYF
many	TRBV11-2	-	TRBJ2-1	TGTGCCAGCAGCTTTTCAGGAAAAGAGCAGTTCTTC	CASSFSGKEQFF
-	TRBV4-1	TRBD2	TRBJ2-3	TGCGCCAGCAGCCACCTTAGCGGGGTTAAAGATACGCAGTATTTT	CASSHLSGVKDTQYF
many	TRBV11-2	-	TRBJ1-2	TGTGCCAGCAGCTTAGGATTAGGGTCGGGTGGCTACACCTTC	CASSLGLGSGGYTF
many	TRBV5-1	-	TRBJ1-2	TGCGCCAGCAGCTTGGGGAGGGGCGGCTCCTTAGGTATGAAGGATGGCTACACCTTC	CASSLGRGGSLGMKDGYTF
many	TRBV7-9	-	TRBJ2-1	TGTGCCAGCAGCTTAATGTCGGTGGGGCACAATGAGCAGTTCTTC	CASSLMSVGHNEQFF
few	TRBV20-1	TRBD2	TRBJ2-1	TGCAGTGCTAGAGATACTAGCGGGAGAAATGAGCAGTTCTTC	CSARDTSGRNEQFF
many	TRBV5-1	TRBD2	TRBJ2-3	TGCGCCAGCAGCTTACTAGCGGGGAGCACAGATACGCAGTATTTT	CASSLLAGSTDTQYF
many	TRBV4-2	-	TRBJ1-1	TGTGCCAGCATCGAGAGGGAGGGTTCGAACACTGAAGCTTTCTTT	CASIEREGSNTEAFF
many	TRBV5-5	-	TRBJ2-1	TGTGCCAGCAGCTTGGATGGGGGGTGGGGCGATGAGCAGTTCTTC	CASSLDGGWGDEQFF
many	TRBV20-1	-	TRBJ1-2	TGCAGTGCTAGAGGGGCTACCAACTATGGCTACACCTTC	CSARGATNYGYTF